Listed below are T cell receptor beta chains from one sample, sequenced in a study of T cells in Graves' hyperthyroidism and ophthalmopathy. Using its own MiXCR run on the multiplex PCR reads, TCRdb lists one record per CDR3 protein. The table lists 700,000 to 850,000 distinct CDR3 sequences, approximately 40% of them singletons. Sequenced: blood. Receptors originate from a woman aged 40 to 50 with Graves' hyperthyroidism. Both conserved end residues are part of each CDR3. The listing skips clone size in some rows; elsewhere it reads once, few, many or a size class.

clone size	J gene	CDR3 length	V gene	CDR3 protein
many	TRBJ1-2	15	TRBV2	CASSEGDAVSHGYTF
few	TRBJ2-7	17	TRBV28	CARLKRGLAGGSYEQYF
NA	TRBJ2-5	12	TRBV29-1	CSVVGPQETQYF
few	TRBJ2-7	13	TRBV7-9	CASSFGFGYEQYF
NA	TRBJ1-1	15	TRBV5-4	CASSRRFQRNTEAFF
NA	TRBJ1-2	16	TRBV10-1	CASSEESGPGTYGYTF
few	TRBJ2-7	13	TRBV20-1	CSAPGLSDYEQYF
few	TRBJ2-7	14	TRBV11-2	CASSLAVKLGEQYF
NA	TRBJ1-1	16	TRBV3-1	CASSRGQENQNTEAFF
few	TRBJ1-4	15	TRBV10-3	CASSEFGRSNEKLFF
once	TRBJ2-2	14	TRBV10-3	CAISARVQTGELFF
NA	TRBJ2-3	15	TRBV10-3	CAISTTGQGTDTQYF
many	TRBJ1-2	14	TRBV7-3	CASSLIGGSDGYTF
few	TRBJ2-5	14	TRBV4-1	CASSQYRDQETQYF
NA	TRBJ2-7	16	TRBV4-3	CASSPRWLREGREQYF
many	TRBJ1-2	12	TRBV5-6	CASSRGNYGYTF
many	TRBJ2-7	14	TRBV6-5	CASSSGQGAYEQYF
few	TRBJ2-7	15	TRBV10-3	CASSEVETLGYEQYF
NA	TRBJ2-7	18	TRBV6-1	CASSGTLETLGLSYEQYF
many	TRBJ1-5	14	TRBV19	CASSHQGGNQPQHF
many	TRBJ1-5	15	TRBV6-5	CASALTRTGDQPQHF
NA	TRBJ2-5	14	TRBV11-2	CASSQETGLKTQYF